The 32 T cell receptor beta chains below all came from one sample that was sequenced in a study of T cell responses to AZD1222 COVID-19 vaccine. Sequencing used immunoSEQ multiplex PCR; TCRdb keeps in-frame clones, though not all of them. Among around 190,000 clones listed, almost 90% were seen once. The material was peripheral blood, obtained on day 0 of AZD1222 vaccination. These receptors all stem from an adult in good health.

This rearrangement joins TRBV21-1 to TRBJ1-1; TRBD1, as called in the table, went unchecked against the DNA. TRBV21-1 corresponds to a pseudogene. The CDR3 has 12 residues. The CDR3 sequence: CASIPENTEAFF. The CDR3 DNA reads as TGTGCCAGCATCCCAGAGAACACTGAAGCTTTCTTT.

The chain links TRBV7-2 to TRBJ1-1; TRBD1 matches at 7 bases. The ends lost 5 bases at V and 6 bases at J; junction bases unmatched: 12. This CDR3 is built from 15 residues. Germline V lookup: CDR1 SGHTA, CDR2 FQGNSA. DNA for the CDR3: TGTGCCAGCAGCACAGGGGCCTTCGGCGGGGCTGAAGCTTTCTTT. This translates into CASSTGAFGGAEAFF.

This chain links TRBV30 with TRBJ1-1; D not resolved. V gave up 0 bases and J gave up 5 bases, with 16 bases separating them. CDR3 length: 15 residues. Germline values: CDR1 GTSNPN, CDR2 SVGIG (reference sequence). The CDR3 DNA reads TGTGCCTGGAGTGTTCATAGAGACACCTTAACTGAAGCTTTCTTT. Protein: CAWSVHRDTLTEAFF.

The chain uses TRBV6-4 and TRBJ2-2, with D possibly being TRBD2 (5 bases). V was pared by 2 bases and J by 4 bases, with 5 bases between. Germline-derived CDR1 and CDR2 are MRHNA and SNTAGT. The CDR3 length is 13 residues. CDR3 sequence (DNA): TGTGCCAGCAGTGACACTAGCACCGGGGAGCTGTTTTTT. Protein product: CASSDTSTGELFF.

The rearrangement links TRBV2 to TRBJ1-1; 7 bases agree with TRBD1. This CDR3 comprises 13 residues. Germline V gene sequence: CDR1 SNHLY, CDR2 FYNNEI. J gave up 2 bases and V 5 bases, and 2 bases lay outside the gene matches. CDR3 sequence: CASSWDSNTEAFF. In DNA, the CDR3 is TGTGCCAGCAGTTGGGACAGTAACACTGAAGCTTTCTTT.

The chain carries TRBV19 and TRBJ2-3, with 10 bases fitting TRBD2. V shed 0 bases and J 0 bases; nucleotides not matched to a gene: 0. This CDR3 has 16 residues. Germline-derived CDR1 and CDR2 are LNHDA and SQIVND (reference sequence). The CDR3 region has the DNA TGTGCCAGTAGTATAGAACTAGCGGGAAGCACAGATACGCAGTATTTT. Its protein is CASSIELAGSTDTQYF. Full variable domain (outside the CDR3, taken from reference TRBV19 and TRBJ2-3): DGGITQSPKYLFRKEGQNVTLSCEQNLNHDAMYWYRQDPGQGLRLIYYSQIVNDFQKGDIAEGYSVSREKKESFPLTVTSAQKNPTAFYLCASSIELAGSTDTQYFGPGTRLTVL.

Written as DNA, the CDR3 is TGCAGCGTTGAAGAGACACCGGACAGGCCTCCTAACTATGGCTACACCTTC. Translating it yields CSVEETPDRPPNYGYTF. This chain connects TRBV29-1 to TRBJ1-2, with 7 bases that match TRBD1. Germline V lookup: CDR1 SQVTM, CDR2 ANQGSEA. This CDR3 region has 17 residues. Trimming cost V 0 bases and J 0 bases; bases outside gene matches: 10. Based on the CDR3 plus reference TRBV29-1 and TRBJ1-2, the full variable domain is SAVISQKPSRDICQRGTSLTIQCQVDSQVTMMFWYRQQPGQSLTLIATANQGSEATYESGFVIDKFPISRPNLTFSTLTVSNMSPEDSSIYLCSVEETPDRPPNYGYTFGSGTRLTVV.

This sequence joins TRBV6-1 and TRBJ2-1, with 10 bases lining up with TRBD2. This CDR3 region has 17 residues. V lost 0 bases and J lost 5; bases outside the gene matches: 7. Germline V CDR1 and CDR2: MNHNS, SASEGT. The CDR3: CASSEAVGLAGDNEQFF. The CDR3 DNA follows: TGTGCCAGCAGTGAAGCTGTAGGGCTAGCGGGGGACAATGAGCAGTTCTTC.

The genes are TRBV5-1 and TRBJ2-3, with TRBD2 as a possible D gene (6 bases). The CDR3 totals 14 residues. The V end lost 0 bases, the J end lost 5 bases, and 10 bases lay between the germline ends. Germline CDR1 and CDR2: SGHRS and YFSETQ. The CDR3: CASSLDSGRDTQYF. The CDR3 DNA follows: TGCGCCAGCAGCTTGGATAGCGGCAGAGATACGCAGTATTTT.

The chain has TRBV3-1 (or the pseudogene TRBV3-2) and TRBJ2-7; D not resolved. Trimming removed 4 bases at V and 0 bases at J, with 10 bases between. From germline, CDR1 is LGHDT and CDR2 YNNKEL (reference sequence). The CDR3 totals 14 residues. CDR3 amino acids: CASSLSINSYEQYF. DNA for the CDR3: TGTGCCAGCAGCCTCTCCATAAACTCCTACGAGCAGTACTTC.

Only one count was recorded for this clone. The CDR3 DNA sequence: TGTGCCAGCAGTTTCATTCGCACAGATACGCAGTATTTT. It specifies CASSFIRTDTQYF. V gene TRBV12-3 or TRBV12-4 combines with J gene TRBJ2-3, with no clear D. The CDR3 loop spans 13 amino acids. The germline V and J ends were trimmed by 3 bases and 1 base, with 5 bases remaining between them.

This clone occurred once. The V gene is TRBV5-1, the J gene TRBJ2-7; D is unclear. This CDR3 region has 14 residues. Per the germline V gene, CDR1 is SGHRS and CDR2 is YFSETQ. V was pared by 0 bases and J by 5 bases, with 12 bases between. CDR3 DNA sequence: TGCGCCAGCAGCTTGGCTGGGTCCCCGGACGAGCAGTACTTC. Amino acids: CASSLAGSPDEQYF.

The chain employs TRBV18 and TRBJ2-2, with a weak D call TRBD2 (6 bases). The CDR3 has 15 residues. V was pared by 4 bases and J by 1 base, with 10 bases between. Germline V gene lookup returns CDR1 KGHSH and CDR2 LQKENI. In nucleotides, the CDR3 is TGTGCCAGCTCACGACGGGAGAAGAACACCGGGGAGCTGTTTTTT. Protein: CASSRREKNTGELFF.

The chain joins TRBV7-2 to TRBJ2-5; 12 bases match TRBD2. This CDR3 contains 18 residues. Looked up from germline, CDR1 is SGHTA and CDR2 is FQGNSA. V was clipped by 1 base and J by 5 bases; unmatched bases: 11. The CDR3 region is CASSLGPGLAGVRETQYF. The CDR3 bases are TGTGCCAGCAGCTTAGGTCCGGGACTAGCGGGCGTACGGGAGACCCAGTACTTC.

This clone was observed once. J is TRBJ2-5 and V is TRBV2; D is uncertain. Germline V gives CDR1 SNHLY, CDR2 FYNNEI. V was cut by 5 bases and J by 7 bases, with 8 bases left in between. The CDR3 runs 11 residues. The CDR3 protein is CASSSWGTQYF. CDR3 nucleotide sequence: TGTGCCAGCAGTTCCTGGGGGACCCAGTACTTC.

J is TRBJ1-1 and V is TRBV7-9, with 7 bases lining up with TRBD1. V shed 7 bases, J shed 4 bases, and the junction held 18 bases outside the gene matches. Germline V lookup: CDR1 SEHNR, CDR2 FQNEAQ (reference sequence). This CDR3 has 17 residues. The CDR3 protein is CASIKGAPGRVGTEAFF. CDR3 DNA sequence: TGTGCCAGCATAAAGGGGGCCCCTGGCAGGGTGGGCACTGAAGCTTTCTTT.

J is TRBJ1-1 and V is TRBV18; D gene unclear. This CDR3 is built from 14 residues. V was shortened by 0 bases and J by 4 bases, with 9 bases between the two germline ends. CDR1 is KGHSH and CDR2 is LQKENI in the germline V gene. The CDR3 sequence: CASSPPLSATEAFF. The CDR3 coding sequence is TGTGCCAGCTCACCACCGTTAAGTGCCACTGAAGCTTTCTTT. The entire variable domain, with the rest obtained from reference TRBV18 and TRBJ1-1, is as follows: NAGVMQNPRHLVRRRGQEARLRCSPMKGHSHVYWYRQLPEEGLKFMVYLQKENIIDESGMPKERFSAEFPKEGPSILRIQQVVRGDSAAYFCASSPPLSATEAFFGQGTRLTVV.

This rearrangement joins TRBV10-1 to TRBJ2-1; 7 nucleotides match TRBD2. This CDR3 region has 18 residues. J lost 0 bases, V lost 4 bases, and 12 bases had no gene match. From germline, CDR1 is WNHNN and CDR2 SYGVQD (reference sequence). The chain's CDR3 is CASSGPSGAPSSYNEQFF. CDR3 DNA sequence: TGCGCCAGCAGTGGACCCAGCGGGGCTCCCAGCTCCTACAATGAGCAGTTCTTC.

The CDR3 spells CASSVTPQRGKGDTQYF. The DNA of the CDR3 is TGTGCCAGCAGCGTCACCCCGCAGCGGGGGAAAGGAGATACGCAGTATTTT. The rearrangement uses TRBV9 and TRBJ2-3; 8 bases are shared with TRBD2. The CDR3 contains 17 residues. Germline CDR1 is SGDLS and CDR2 is YYNGEE. Unmatched junction bases numbered 13, after V lost 2 bases and J lost 5 bases.

The V call is TRBV30, the J call TRBJ1-2; D remains ambiguous. Per germline, CDR1 GTSNPN and CDR2 SVGIG (reference sequence). The CDR3 is made up of 16 amino acids. The V end was cut by 3 bases, the J end by 3 bases, with 20 bases between. In DNA form, the CDR3 reads TGTGCCTGGAGCATTTATCCGAAAAGAGCGGACTATGGCTACACCTTC. Its translation is CAWSIYPKRADYGYTF.

The chain is built from TRBV12-3 or TRBV12-4 and TRBJ1-1; D possibly corresponds to TRBD1 (6 bases). This CDR3 has 13 amino acids. V shed 6 bases and J shed 1 base, with 9 bases lying between them. In DNA, the CDR3 is TGTGCCAGCAGGCCGGGACAGAACACTGAAGCTTTCTTT. This gives the protein CASRPGQNTEAFF.

The chain links TRBV29-1 to TRBJ1-2; D remains ambiguous. V gave up 2 bases and J gave up 4 bases, with 11 bases separating them. From germline, CDR1 is SQVTM and CDR2 ANQGSEA. The CDR3 sequence is 13 residues long. The CDR3 DNA is TGCAGCGTTGAACTTCCTGTTGGCTATGGCTACACCTTC. Translation: CSVELPVGYGYTF.

J is TRBJ1-2 and V is TRBV5-1; TRBD1 matches 8 bases. Germline V gene sequence: CDR1 SGHRS, CDR2 YFSETQ. The CDR3 loop spans 13 amino acids. V lost 0 bases and J lost 6; bases outside the gene matches: 1. Written as DNA, the CDR3 is TGCGCCAGCAGCTTGGTGACAGGGGATGGCTACACCTTC. Its protein product is CASSLVTGDGYTF.

The chain combines TRBV12-3 or TRBV12-4 with TRBJ1-1; 8 nucleotides align to TRBD1. CDR3 length equals 12 residues. The trim removed 6 bases at V and 8 bases at J, leaving 5 bases unmatched. As DNA, the CDR3 is TGTGCCAGCAGCCGGCGGACAGGGGAAGCTTTCTTT. Its translation is CASSRRTGEAFF.

This clone has more than one count but fewer than ten. The gene calls are TRBV5-4 and TRBJ2-3, with 13 nucleotides matching TRBD2. The CDR3 sequence is 15 residues long. V was pared by 5 bases and J by 1 base, with 1 base of the junction left unmatched. The V gene's germline CDR1 is SGHNT and CDR2 YYREEE (reference sequence). CDR3 residues: CASSGLAGGTDTQYF. CDR3 coding DNA: TGTGCCAGCAGTGGACTAGCGGGAGGCACAGATACGCAGTATTTT. The entire variable domain, with the rest obtained from reference TRBV5-4 and TRBJ2-3, is as follows: ETGVTQSPTHLIKTRGQQVTLRCSSQSGHNTVSWYQQALGQGPQFIFQYYREEENGRGNFPPRFSGLQFPNYSSELNVNALELDDSALYLCASSGLAGGTDTQYFGPGTRLTVL.

The rearrangement joins TRBV20-1 to TRBJ2-7; D remains unclear. Germline assignment: CDR1 DFQATT and CDR2 SNEGSKA (reference sequence). The CDR3 length is 11 residues. Trimming shortened V by 6 bases and J by 3 bases, and 9 bases separated the two germline ends. The CDR3 here is CSAAENYEQYF. The CDR3 nucleotides read TGCAGTGCGGCGGAGAACTACGAGCAGTACTTC.

This sequence joins TRBV7-9 and TRBJ1-2; 7 nucleotides match TRBD1. The CDR3 extends over 14 amino acids. J was trimmed by 5 bases and V by 1 base; bases with no gene match: 4. Germline V gives CDR1 SEHNR, CDR2 FQNEAQ (reference sequence). The CDR3 bases are TGTGCCAGCAGCTTAGATGAGGGGGCTTATGGCTACACCTTC. This codes for CASSLDEGAYGYTF.

This chain joins TRBV7-9 and TRBJ2-7, with D perhaps matching TRBD1 (6 bases). The CDR3 has 15 amino acids. Trimming left V 5 bases short and J 5 bases short, with 19 bases between. Per germline, CDR1 SEHNR and CDR2 FQNEAQ (reference sequence). The CDR3, as DNA: TGTGCCAGCAGCCCAAAGGCACACAGGGCGGACGAGCAGTACTTC. As protein: CASSPKAHRADEQYF.

This clone has just one count. The chain links TRBV2 to TRBJ2-2; 7 positions agree with TRBD1. The CDR3 is made up of 15 amino acids. Germline V gene lookup returns CDR1 SNHLY and CDR2 FYNNEI. V was clipped by 6 bases and J by 1 base; unmatched bases: 5. The CDR3, as DNA: TGTGCCAGCAGCACGGACAGGTGGAACACCGGGGAGCTGTTTTTT. Translated, it gives CASSTDRWNTGELFF.

This rearrangement joins TRBV10-1 to TRBJ1-5; D call uncertain. Germline CDR1 is WNHNN and CDR2 is SYGVQD (reference sequence). Trimming took 6 bases from V and 3 from J, leaving 18 bases between them. The CDR3 length is 16 residues. The CDR3 region has the DNA TGCGCCAGCAGAGTTGTGGTCGCGGGGTTCAATCAGCCCCAGCATTTT. As protein: CASRVVVAGFNQPQHF.

V usage is TRBV19 and J usage is TRBJ1-1, with TRBD1 matching 7 bases. CDR3 length: 16 residues. J was trimmed by 0 bases and V by 3 bases; bases with no gene match: 7. Germline V gives CDR1 LNHDA, CDR2 SQIVND (reference sequence). CDR3 region: CASSIMGTVMNTEAFF. The CDR3 DNA reads as TGTGCCAGTAGTATTATGGGGACAGTTATGAACACTGAAGCTTTCTTT.

V is TRBV18 and J is TRBJ2-3; a possible D gene is TRBD2 (6 bases). V lost 1 base, J lost 0 bases, and 8 bases lay in between. This CDR3 spans 15 amino acids. The germline V gene has CDR1 KGHSH and CDR2 LQKENI. This CDR3 is CASSPLAASTDTQYF. DNA of the CDR3: TGTGCCAGCTCACCACTAGCGGCTAGCACAGATACGCAGTATTTT.